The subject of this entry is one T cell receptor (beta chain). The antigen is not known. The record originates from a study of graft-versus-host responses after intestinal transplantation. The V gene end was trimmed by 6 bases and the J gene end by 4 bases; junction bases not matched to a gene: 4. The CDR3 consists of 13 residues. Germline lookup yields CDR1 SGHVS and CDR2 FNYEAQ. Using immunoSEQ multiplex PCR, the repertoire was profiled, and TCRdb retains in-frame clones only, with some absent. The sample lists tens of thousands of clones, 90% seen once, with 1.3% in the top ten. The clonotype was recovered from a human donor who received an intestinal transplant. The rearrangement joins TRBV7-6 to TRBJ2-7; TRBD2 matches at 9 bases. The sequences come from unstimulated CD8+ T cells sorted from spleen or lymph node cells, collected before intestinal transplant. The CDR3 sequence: CASSYSGGYEQYF. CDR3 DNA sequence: TGTGCCAGCAGTTATAGCGGGGGTTACGAGCAGTACTTC.